The text below deals with one TCR beta chain. The protocol was immunoSEQ multiplex PCR, while the TCRdb copy is restricted to in-frame clones and leaves out a portion. The sample has 50,000 to 65,000 clones, roughly 86% seen once. This entry is derived from a study of technical replicates of blood from a few donors. The trim removed 3 bases at V and 5 bases at J, leaving 5 bases unmatched. The CDR3 sequence is 14 residues long. CDR1 is LNHDA, CDR2 SQIVND, per germline (reference sequence). This clonotype originated in a human donor in good health. Some clones in this sample may be carry-over from other donors' samples. V and J are TRBV19 and TRBJ2-5; 8 bases are a match to TRBD1. Sequencing input: PBMCs. CDR3 loop: CASSITGGFETQYF. CDR3 nucleotide sequence: TGTGCCAGTAGTATTACAGGGGGTTTTGAGACCCAGTACTTC.